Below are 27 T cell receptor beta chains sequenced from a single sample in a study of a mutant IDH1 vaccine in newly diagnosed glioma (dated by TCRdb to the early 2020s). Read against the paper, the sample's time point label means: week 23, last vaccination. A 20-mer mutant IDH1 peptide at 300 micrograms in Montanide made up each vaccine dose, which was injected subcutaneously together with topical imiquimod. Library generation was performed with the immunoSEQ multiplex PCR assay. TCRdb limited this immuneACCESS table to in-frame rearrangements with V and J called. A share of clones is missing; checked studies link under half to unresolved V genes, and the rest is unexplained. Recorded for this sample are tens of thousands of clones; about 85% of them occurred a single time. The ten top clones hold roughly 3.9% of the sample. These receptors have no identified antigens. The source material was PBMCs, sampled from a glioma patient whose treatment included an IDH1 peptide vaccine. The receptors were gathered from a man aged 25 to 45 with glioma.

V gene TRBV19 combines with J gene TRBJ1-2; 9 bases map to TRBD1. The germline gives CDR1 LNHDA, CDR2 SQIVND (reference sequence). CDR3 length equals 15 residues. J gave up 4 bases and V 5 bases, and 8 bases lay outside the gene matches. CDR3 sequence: CASSFTGGAGYGYTF. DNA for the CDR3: TGTGCCAGTAGTTTTACAGGGGGCGCGGGCTATGGCTACACCTTC.

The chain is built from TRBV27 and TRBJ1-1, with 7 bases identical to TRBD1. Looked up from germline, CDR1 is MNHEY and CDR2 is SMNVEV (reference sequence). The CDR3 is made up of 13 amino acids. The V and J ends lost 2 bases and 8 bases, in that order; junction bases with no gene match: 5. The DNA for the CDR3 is TGTGCCAGCAGTTTACGACAGGGTGGCGAAGCTTTCTTT. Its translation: CASSLRQGGEAFF.

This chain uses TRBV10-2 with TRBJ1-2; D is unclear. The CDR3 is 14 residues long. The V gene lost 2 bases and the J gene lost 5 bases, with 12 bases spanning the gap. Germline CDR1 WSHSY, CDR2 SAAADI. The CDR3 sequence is CASSEGSFEYGYTF. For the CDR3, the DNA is TGCGCCAGCAGTGAGGGCAGTTTCGAGTATGGCTACACCTTC.

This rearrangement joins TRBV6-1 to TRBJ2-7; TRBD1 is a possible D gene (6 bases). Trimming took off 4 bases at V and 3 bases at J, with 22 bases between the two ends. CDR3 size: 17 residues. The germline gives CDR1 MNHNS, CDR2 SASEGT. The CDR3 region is CASSGYREGSLLYEQYF. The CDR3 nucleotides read TGTGCCAGCAGTGGGTACAGGGAAGGTAGTTTGCTCTACGAGCAGTACTTC.

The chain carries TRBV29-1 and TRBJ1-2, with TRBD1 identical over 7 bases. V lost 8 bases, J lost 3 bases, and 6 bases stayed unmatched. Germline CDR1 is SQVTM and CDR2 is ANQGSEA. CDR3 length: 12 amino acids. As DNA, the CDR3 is TGCAGCACAGACAGGGTGGACTATGGCTACACCTTC. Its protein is CSTDRVDYGYTF.

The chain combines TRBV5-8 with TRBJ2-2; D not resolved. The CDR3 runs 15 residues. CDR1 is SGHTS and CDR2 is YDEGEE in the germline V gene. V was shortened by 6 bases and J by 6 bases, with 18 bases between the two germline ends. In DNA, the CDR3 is TGTGCCAGCATCCCTTTTGCGTCGGATGCCGGGGAGCTGTTTTTT. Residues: CASIPFASDAGELFF.

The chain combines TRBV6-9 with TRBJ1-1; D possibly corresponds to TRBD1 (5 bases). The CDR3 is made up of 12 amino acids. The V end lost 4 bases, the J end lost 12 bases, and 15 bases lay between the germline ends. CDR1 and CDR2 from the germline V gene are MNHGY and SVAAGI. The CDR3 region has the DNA TGTGCCAGCAGTTCGCAGGGCCTGGGATCTTTCTTT. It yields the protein CASSSQGLGSFF.

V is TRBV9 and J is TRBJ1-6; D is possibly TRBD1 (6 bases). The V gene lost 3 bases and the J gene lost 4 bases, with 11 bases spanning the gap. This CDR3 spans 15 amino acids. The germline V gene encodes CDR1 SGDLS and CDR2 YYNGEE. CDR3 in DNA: TGTGCCAGCAGCGGGGAACAGGGTTATAATTCACCCCTCCACTTT. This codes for CASSGEQGYNSPLHF.

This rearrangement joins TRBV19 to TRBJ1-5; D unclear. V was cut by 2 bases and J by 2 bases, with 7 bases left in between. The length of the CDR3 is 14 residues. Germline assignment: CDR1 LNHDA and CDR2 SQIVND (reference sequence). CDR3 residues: CASSIRQGNQPQHF. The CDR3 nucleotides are TGTGCCAGTAGTATAAGGCAGGGCAATCAGCCCCAGCATTTT. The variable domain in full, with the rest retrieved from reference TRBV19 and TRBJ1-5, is DGGITQSPKYLFRKEGQNVTLSCEQNLNHDAMYWYRQDPGQGLRLIYYSQIVNDFQKGDIAEGYSVSREKKESFPLTVTSAQKNPTAFYLCASSIRQGNQPQHFGDGTRLSIL.

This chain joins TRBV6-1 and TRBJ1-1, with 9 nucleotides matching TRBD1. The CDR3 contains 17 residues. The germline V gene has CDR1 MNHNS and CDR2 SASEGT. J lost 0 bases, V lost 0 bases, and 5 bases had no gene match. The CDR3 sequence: CASSEAWGQGMNTEAFF. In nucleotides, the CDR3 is TGTGCCAGCAGTGAAGCGTGGGGACAGGGCATGAACACTGAAGCTTTCTTT.

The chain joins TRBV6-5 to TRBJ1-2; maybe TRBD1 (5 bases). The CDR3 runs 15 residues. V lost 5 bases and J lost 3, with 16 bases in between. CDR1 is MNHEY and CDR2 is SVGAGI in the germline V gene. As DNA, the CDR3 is TGTGCCAGCAGTACCCCCAGGGATCAGTACTATGGCTACACCTTC. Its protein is CASSTPRDQYYGYTF.

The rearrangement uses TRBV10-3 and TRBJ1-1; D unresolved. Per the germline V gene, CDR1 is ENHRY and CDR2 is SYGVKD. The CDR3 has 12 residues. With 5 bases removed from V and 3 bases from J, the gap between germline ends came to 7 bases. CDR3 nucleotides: TGTGCCATCAGTCCCGCGGACACTGAAGCTTTCTTT. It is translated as CAISPADTEAFF.

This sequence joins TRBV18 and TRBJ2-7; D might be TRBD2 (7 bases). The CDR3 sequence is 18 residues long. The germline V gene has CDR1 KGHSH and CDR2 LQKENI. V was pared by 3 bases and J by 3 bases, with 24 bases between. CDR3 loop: CASSPRGRGGLMDYEQYF. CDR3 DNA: TGTGCCAGCTCACCGAGGGGAAGAGGGGGACTAATGGACTACGAGCAGTACTTC.

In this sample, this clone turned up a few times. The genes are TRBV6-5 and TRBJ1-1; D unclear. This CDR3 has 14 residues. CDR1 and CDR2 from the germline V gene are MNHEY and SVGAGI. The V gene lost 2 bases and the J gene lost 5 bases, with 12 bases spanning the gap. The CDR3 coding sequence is TGTGCCAGCAGTTACCAAAGAGGCGGGACTGAAGCTTTCTTT. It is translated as CASSYQRGGTEAFF.

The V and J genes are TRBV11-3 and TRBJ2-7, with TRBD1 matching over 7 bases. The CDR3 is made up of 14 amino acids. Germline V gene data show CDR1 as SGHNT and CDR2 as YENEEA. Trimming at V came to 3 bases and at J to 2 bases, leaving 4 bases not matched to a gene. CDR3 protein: CASSFWDRPYEQYF. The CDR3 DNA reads TGTGCCAGCAGCTTCTGGGACAGACCCTACGAGCAGTACTTC. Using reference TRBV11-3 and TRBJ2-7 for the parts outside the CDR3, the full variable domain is EAGVVQSPRYKIIEKKQPVAFWCNPISGHNTLYWYLQNLGQGPELLIRYENEEAVDDSQLPKDRFSAERLKGVDSTLKIQPAELGDSAVYLCASSFWDRPYEQYFGPGTRLTVT.

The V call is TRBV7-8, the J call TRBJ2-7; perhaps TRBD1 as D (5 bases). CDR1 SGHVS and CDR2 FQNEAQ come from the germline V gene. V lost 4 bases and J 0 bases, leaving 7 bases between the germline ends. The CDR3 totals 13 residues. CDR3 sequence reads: CASSSGLSYEQYF. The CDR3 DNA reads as TGTGCCAGCAGCTCAGGGCTCTCCTACGAGCAGTACTTC.

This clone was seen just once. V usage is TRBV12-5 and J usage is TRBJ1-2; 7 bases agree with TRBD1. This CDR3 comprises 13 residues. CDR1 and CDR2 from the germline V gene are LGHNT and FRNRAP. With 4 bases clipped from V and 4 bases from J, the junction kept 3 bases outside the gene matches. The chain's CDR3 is CASGYQGVYGYTF. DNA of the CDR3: TGTGCTAGTGGTTACCAGGGGGTCTATGGCTACACCTTC.

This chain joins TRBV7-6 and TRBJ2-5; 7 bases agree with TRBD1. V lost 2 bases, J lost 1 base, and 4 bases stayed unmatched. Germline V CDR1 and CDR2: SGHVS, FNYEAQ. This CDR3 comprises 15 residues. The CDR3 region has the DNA TGTGCCAGCAGCTTACAGACAGGGACCCAAGAGACCCAGTACTTC. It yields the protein CASSLQTGTQETQYF.

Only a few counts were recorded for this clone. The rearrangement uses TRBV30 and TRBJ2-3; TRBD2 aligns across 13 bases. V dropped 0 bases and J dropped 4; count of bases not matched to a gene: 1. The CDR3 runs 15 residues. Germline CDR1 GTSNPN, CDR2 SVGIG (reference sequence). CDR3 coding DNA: TGTGCCTGGAGTGTACTAGCGGGGGGGCCAGATACGCAGTATTTT. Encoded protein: CAWSVLAGGPDTQYF.

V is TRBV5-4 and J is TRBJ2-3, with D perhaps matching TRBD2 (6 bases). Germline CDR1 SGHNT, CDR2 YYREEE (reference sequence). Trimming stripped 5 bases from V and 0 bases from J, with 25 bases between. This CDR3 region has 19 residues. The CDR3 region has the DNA TGTGCCAGCAGAGGACTAAACTTAATTGGGGCGCAGAGCACAGATACGCAGTATTTT. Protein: CASRGLNLIGAQSTDTQYF.

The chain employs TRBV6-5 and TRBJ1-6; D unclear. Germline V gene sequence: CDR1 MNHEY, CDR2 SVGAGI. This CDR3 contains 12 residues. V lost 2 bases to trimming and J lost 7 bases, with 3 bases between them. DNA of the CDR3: TGTGCCAGCAGTTACACAAATTCACCCCTCCACTTT. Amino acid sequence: CASSYTNSPLHF.

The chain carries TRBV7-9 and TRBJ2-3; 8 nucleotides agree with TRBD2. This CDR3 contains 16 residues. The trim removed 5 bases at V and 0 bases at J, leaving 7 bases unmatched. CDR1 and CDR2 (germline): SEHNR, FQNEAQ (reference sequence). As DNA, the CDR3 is TGTGCCAGCAGCCACGGACTAGCCCGGAGCACAGATACGCAGTATTTT. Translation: CASSHGLARSTDTQYF. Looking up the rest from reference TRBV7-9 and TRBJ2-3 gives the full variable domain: DTGVSQNPRHKITKRGQNVTFRCDPISEHNRLYWYRQTLGQGPEFLTYFQNEAQLEKSRLLSDRFSAERPKGSFSTLEIQRTEQGDSAMYLCASSHGLARSTDTQYFGPGTRLTVL.

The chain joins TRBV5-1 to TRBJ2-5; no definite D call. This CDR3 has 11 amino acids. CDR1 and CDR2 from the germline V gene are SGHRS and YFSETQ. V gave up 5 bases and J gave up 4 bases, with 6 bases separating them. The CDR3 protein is CASRSGETQYF. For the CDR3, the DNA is TGCGCCAGCAGATCGGGAGAGACCCAGTACTTC.

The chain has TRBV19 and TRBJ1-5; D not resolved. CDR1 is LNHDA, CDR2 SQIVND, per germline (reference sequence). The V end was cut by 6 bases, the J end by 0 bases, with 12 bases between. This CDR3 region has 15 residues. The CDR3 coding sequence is TGTGCCAGTAGGCCGGAATTTTATAGCAATCAGCCCCAGCATTTT. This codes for CASRPEFYSNQPQHF.

CDR3 loop: CASSPGSTGTEAFF. CDR3 DNA sequence: TGTGCCAGCAGCCCGGGGTCTACCGGGACTGAAGCTTTCTTT. The chain links TRBV5-4 to TRBJ1-1; D gene unclear. The CDR3 totals 14 residues. Germline CDR1 and CDR2: SGHNT and YYREEE (reference sequence). The germline V and J ends were trimmed by 4 bases and 5 bases, with 15 bases remaining between them. Using reference TRBV5-4 and TRBJ1-1 for the parts outside the CDR3, the full variable domain is ETGVTQSPTHLIKTRGQQVTLRCSSQSGHNTVSWYQQALGQGPQFIFQYYREEENGRGNFPPRFSGLQFPNYSSELNVNALELDDSALYLCASSPGSTGTEAFFGQGTRLTVV.

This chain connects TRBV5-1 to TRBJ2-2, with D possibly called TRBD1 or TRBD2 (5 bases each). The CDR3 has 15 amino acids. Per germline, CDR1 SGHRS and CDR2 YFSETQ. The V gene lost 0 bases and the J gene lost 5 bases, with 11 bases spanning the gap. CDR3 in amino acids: CASSLGGTQTGELFF. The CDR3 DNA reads TGCGCCAGCAGCTTGGGAGGGACCCAAACCGGGGAGCTGTTTTTT.

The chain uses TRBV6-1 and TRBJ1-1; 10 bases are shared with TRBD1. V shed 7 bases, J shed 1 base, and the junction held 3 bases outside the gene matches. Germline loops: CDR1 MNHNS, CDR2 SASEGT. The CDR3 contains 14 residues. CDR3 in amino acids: CASTRDRGNTEAFF. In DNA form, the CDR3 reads TGTGCCAGCACTAGGGACAGGGGGAACACTGAAGCTTTCTTT.